This entry is about one TCR beta chain. Its binding antigen is unknown. It has no much larger one-base neighbor in the sample; base qualities were not kept. The donors were healthy, HIV-negative adults with no recently reported acute infections or vaccinations. All donors were Caucasian adults living in Nashville, Tennessee, USA. CD4+ T cells were enriched by magnetic negative selection; naive cells were then positively selected on CD45RA, and the negative fraction formed the memory subset. Blood was collected by leukapheresis, and PBMCs were isolated by Ficoll-Histopaque density gradient centrifugation and then cryopreserved in liquid nitrogen vapor phase. Purity and quantity of every magnetically sorted T cell population were checked by analytical flow cytometry. Genomic DNA was isolated from each sorted fraction and quantified by UV absorbance on a Nanodrop 2000c. The sample comes from a study of shared clonotypes between healthy human individuals (dated by TCRdb to 2020 to 2022). With respect to the entire study: A couple of women and a few men aged 18 to 49 years were included in the cohort. For each donor, CD4 naive and CD4 memory were each given three plates, CD8 naive was given two plates, and CD8 memory was given one plate. To estimate repertoire size and how much clonotypes are shared between individuals, the study performed deep sequencing of blood TCR repertoires from roughly five healthy adults. To increase sequencing depth and limit assay-specific biases, TCR repertoire library preparation and sequencing were carried out by different laboratories using diverse techniques. Per donor, leukapheresis produced somewhere between about 0.9 and 10 billion PBMCs. Summary of the overall study and its limitations: Estimated clonotype richness was generally larger for naive than for memory subsets. Based on pairwise subsampling, the degree of clonotype sharing among donors was expected to be affected by sequencing depth. Sampling was restricted to blood, and TCR repertoires in tissues likely differ from the TCR repertoires found in blood. Because the study included a small number of donors, the genetic and exposure-history diversity represented was limited. When a handful of donors were compared, the shared fraction of clonotypes was around 5% for naive CD4, roughly 3.3% for naive CD8, roughly 2.5% for memory CD4, and 0.35% to 0.4% for memory CD8. Even with the large sequencing depth, rarefaction of the sorted-subset datasets indicated that sequencing was incomplete. Compared with non-shared clonotypes, clonotypes shared by all four sorted-subset donors had higher generation probabilities.

Including the terminal cysteine and phenylalanine, the CDR3 comprises 13 residues. Only CDR3 DNA is held: 39 bases, read in frame from base 1. CDR1 SGHRS and CDR2 YFSETQ were looked up in the germline V gene. Trimming costs V 1 base and J 5 bases, and their ends lie 10 bases apart. TCR CDR3 regions were amplified from genomic DNA by multiplex PCR using the deep immunoSEQ assay. Genomic DNA extracted from each cell subset was distributed evenly over all wells of several immunoSEQ 96-well plates, and each plate served as one replicate. For sorted subsets, around 0.2 ug of genomic DNA, equivalent to some 30,000 T cell genomes, went into each replicate PCR. Purified libraries were measured with a Qubit 3.0 fluorometer, size-checked on a Bioanalyzer 2100, and measured again with the KAPA Library Quantification kit. Each immunoSEQ 96-well plate was sequenced on its own single-read 150-cycle Illumina NextSeq 550 flow cell. The source study handled its data this way. Because only junctional sequences without quality scores were contained in the immunoSEQ output, filtering matching that applied to full-length reads could not be performed. Sequences were annotated with PyIR, a Python wrapper for IgBLAST v1.9, and V/J genes and CDR3 were assigned using IMGT germline references. Reads were filtered out if the reads had weak V/J assignments (E-value above 1e-6), no CDR3, stop codons, out-of-frame junctions, or ambiguous translated residues. V3J clonotypes were defined by identical inferred V gene, J gene, and CDR3 amino acid sequence. The percentage overlap between two repertoires was calculated by dividing the number of shared unique clonotypes by the size of the smaller repertoire. Richness of each repertoire was evaluated using RTK rarefaction, the Chao1 estimator, and Recon v2.1 estimates of unobserved clonotypes. Generation probabilities for all TCRbeta clonotypes obtained by the gDNA method from a handful of donors were computed using OLGA. TCRdb re-hosts the immuneACCESS table, in-frame sequences only. Its copies lack some clones; in the studies checked, an unresolved V gene accounts for under half of them, and the cause for the rest is not known. V, J and clone size were drawn from that table, and D and trimming were deduced from the DNA. The sample records a few million clones, over 85% of which are singletons. The ten largest clonotypes hold roughly 0.15% of the sample.

This chain joins TRBV5-1 to TRBJ2-7; tentative D gene TRBD1, with 5 bases matching. This clonotype was sampled from a man aged 18-30 years in good health. Sequencing was done on a sample of naive CD4+ T cells sorted from blood. Explained via the paper, the cell subset or site label denotes: CD45RA+ positively selected. The sequenced DNA is TGCGCCAGCAGCTTGAGGGCAGGGAACGAGCAGTACTTC. Its coded protein is CASSLRAGNEQYF. Here the CDR3 is joined to the reference TRBV5-1 and TRBJ2-7 genes, and the full variable domain is: KAGVTQTPRYLIKTRGQQVTLSCSPISGHRSVSWYQQTPGQGLQFLFEYFSETQRNKGNFPGRFSGRQFSNSRSEMNVSTLELGDSALYLCASSLRAGNEQYFGPGTRLTVT.